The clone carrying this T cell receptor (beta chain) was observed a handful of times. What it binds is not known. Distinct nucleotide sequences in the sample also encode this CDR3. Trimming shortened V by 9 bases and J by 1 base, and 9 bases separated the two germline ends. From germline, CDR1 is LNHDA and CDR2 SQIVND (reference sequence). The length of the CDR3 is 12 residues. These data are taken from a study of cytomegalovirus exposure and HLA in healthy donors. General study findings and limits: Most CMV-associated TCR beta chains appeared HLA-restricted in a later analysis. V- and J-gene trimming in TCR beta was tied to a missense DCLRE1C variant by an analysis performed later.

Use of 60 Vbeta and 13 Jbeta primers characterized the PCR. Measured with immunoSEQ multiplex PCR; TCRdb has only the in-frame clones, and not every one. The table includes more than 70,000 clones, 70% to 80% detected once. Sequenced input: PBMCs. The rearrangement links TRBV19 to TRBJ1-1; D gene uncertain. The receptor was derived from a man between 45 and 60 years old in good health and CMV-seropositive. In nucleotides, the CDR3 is TGTGCCAGCCGGGCGGGGAACACTGAAGCTTTCTTT. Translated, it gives CASRAGNTEAFF.